The 31 T cell receptor beta chains below come from one sample, sequenced in a study of blood T cells in healthy people across ages. Together with a sample-barcoded 5' primer, a J-beta primer mix was included in a second PCR lasting about 6 to 11 cycles. One entry per CDR3 protein, called by TCRdb with MiXCR from the 5' RACE reads. In the table there are roughly 1 million distinct CDR3 sequences, approximately 26% of which are singletons. The same specimen was also included in a second study, on T cells of mothers and their children.

Sequences were obtained from blood. These receptors originate from a girl aged 2 to 10 in good health.

The rearrangement joins TRBV2 to TRBJ2-5; 9 bases are a match to TRBD1. TRBJ2-7 matches the DNA end more closely, so the J call is doubtful. Germline loops: CDR1 SNHLY, CDR2 FYNNEI. The CDR3 has 13 residues. CDR3 sequence reads: CASMGTGRYEQYF. CDR3 DNA: TGTGCCAGCATGGGGACAGGGAGGTACGAGCAGTACTTC.

This clonotype was seen a few times. The DNA of the CDR3 is TGTGCCAGGGGAAGCGGGAACAATGAGCAGTTCTTC. It yields the protein CARGSGNNEQFF. The chain carries TRBV6-1 and TRBJ2-1; 7 positions match TRBD2. The CDR3 has 12 residues. After removal of 9 bases from V and 5 bases from J, the junction contained 4 bases not matched to a gene. Germline CDR1 and CDR2: MNHNS and SASEGT.

This clonotype showed up just a few times. The chain has TRBV2 and TRBJ1-2; D not certain. V lost 6 bases, J lost 4 bases, and 12 bases lay in between. There are 13 residues in the CDR3. The germline V gene has CDR1 SNHLY and CDR2 FYNNEI. The CDR3 here is CASRRLAIYGYTF. DNA of the CDR3: TGTGCCAGCAGAAGACTGGCGATCTATGGCTACACCTTC.

V usage is TRBV24-1 and J usage is TRBJ2-1; 8 nucleotides agree with TRBD1. Germline loops: CDR1 KGHDR, CDR2 SFDVKD. The CDR3 spans 15 residues. V was clipped by 6 bases and J by 2 bases; unmatched bases: 5. The CDR3 DNA reads as TGTGCCACCAGTCGTAGGACAGGGCCCTACAATGAGCAGTTCTTC. The encoded protein is CATSRRTGPYNEQFF.

The chain has TRBV12-3 or TRBV12-4 and TRBJ2-1; a possible D gene is TRBD2 (5 bases). The length of the CDR3 is 14 residues. Trimming cost V 2 bases and J 5 bases, with 10 bases left between them. The CDR3 protein is CASSLTGFHNEQFF. CDR3 nucleotides: TGTGCCAGCAGTTTAACGGGGTTCCACAATGAGCAGTTCTTC.

The J gene is TRBJ1-1, the V gene TRBV27; D perhaps matches TRBD1 (6 bases). The CDR3 has 13 residues. The V and J ends lost 7 bases and 1 base respectively, with 10 bases between them. Germline CDR1 MNHEY, CDR2 SMNVEV (reference sequence). CDR3 sequence reads: CASIQGGNTEAFF. The CDR3, as DNA: TGTGCCAGCATTCAAGGGGGGAACACTGAAGCTTTCTTT.

The chain combines TRBV29-1 with TRBJ2-5, with TRBD1 identical over 8 bases. Matching the DNA end better, TRBJ2-7 makes the J call doubtful. Germline assignment: CDR1 SQVTM and CDR2 ANQGSEA. This CDR3 is 13 amino acids long. In DNA form, the CDR3 reads TGCAGCGTTGAGGGGACAGGAGACTACGAGCAGTACTTC. Translation: CSVEGTGDYEQYF.

The sample holds a few counts of this clonotype. This chain uses TRBV18 with TRBJ1-2; D is possibly TRBD1 (6 bases). Trimming took 1 base from V and 8 from J, leaving 29 bases between them. Germline values: CDR1 KGHSH, CDR2 LQKENI. The CDR3 sequence is 19 residues long. The CDR3 here is CASSPRRYEGGGGSVGYTF. CDR3 in DNA: TGTGCCAGCTCACCACGAAGATACGAGGGAGGAGGGGGAAGCGTCGGCTACACCTTC.

Many counts were recorded for this clonotype. The chain recombines TRBV4-1 with TRBJ2-7, with 7 positions matching TRBD1. With V trimmed by 0 bases and J by 3 bases, 11 bases remained unmatched. Germline CDR1 reads MGHRA; CDR2 reads YSYEKL. This CDR3 is built from 17 residues. The CDR3 region has the DNA TGCGCCAGCAGCCAAGATCAGGGCCTAGGGGGCCTCTACGAGCAGTACTTC. Translating it yields CASSQDQGLGGLYEQYF.

V is TRBV9 and J is TRBJ2-7, with 7 bases fitting TRBD1. CDR3 length: 16 amino acids. V lost 2 bases to trimming and J lost 4 bases; unmatched junction nucleotides: 12. Germline assignment: CDR1 SGDLS and CDR2 YYNGEE. The CDR3 sequence is CASSVTPGTAPYEQYF. The CDR3 region has the DNA TGTGCCAGCAGCGTTACTCCCGGGACAGCACCTTACGAGCAGTACTTC.

The sample holds many counts of this clonotype. At one end the junction does not follow the germline gene, possibly because of a read error. The chain recombines TRBV11-2 with TRBJ2-5; TRBD1 is a possible D gene (9 bases). Germline lookup yields CDR1 SGHAT and CDR2 FQNNGV. The CDR3 is 11 residues long. CDR3 nucleotides: TGTGCCTCCGGGGGGGACAGGGTCGGGTTCTTC. Protein product: CASGGDRVGFF.

This clonotype has more than one count but fewer than ten. The V gene is TRBV3-1, the J gene TRBJ2-7, with a tentative D call TRBD1 (5 bases). CDR3 length: 14 amino acids. Germline CDR1 LGHDT, CDR2 YNNKEL (reference sequence). V lost 6 bases, J lost 1 base, and 13 bases lay in between. This CDR3 is CASRVRQSSYEQYF. The CDR3 nucleotides are TGTGCCAGCAGGGTCCGACAGAGTTCCTACGAGCAGTACTTC.

J is TRBJ2-3 and V is TRBV7-3; 9 positions match TRBD2. The CDR3 contains 14 residues. Per germline, CDR1 SGHTA and CDR2 FQGTGA. V shed 3 bases and J 6 bases; nucleotides not matched to a gene: 4. CDR3 nucleotide sequence: TGTGCCAGCAGCTTGGCCGGGACTAGCGATACGCAGTATTTT. Its translation: CASSLAGTSDTQYF.

This clonotype was seen a few times. This chain joins TRBV20-1 and TRBJ2-2, with 10 nucleotides matching TRBD2. The ends lost 0 bases at V and 0 bases at J; junction bases unmatched: 7. The CDR3 covers 18 residues. Per germline, CDR1 DFQATT and CDR2 SNEGSKA (reference sequence). The CDR3 bases are TGCAGTGCTAGAGATCCTAGCGGGAGTCAGTCGAACACCGGGGAGCTGTTTTTT. Amino acid sequence: CSARDPSGSQSNTGELFF.

This clonotype was counted a few times. The rearrangement uses TRBV18 and TRBJ2-5; TRBD1 matches 9 bases. The J call could be wrong; TRBJ2-7 is a better fit for the DNA end. The CDR3 contains 16 residues. Germline V gene lookup returns CDR1 KGHSH and CDR2 LQKENI. CDR3 in amino acids: CASSTTGGHFFDEQYF. DNA for the CDR3: TGTGCCAGCTCAACCACAGGGGGCCATTTCTTTGACGAGCAGTACTTC.

The chain employs TRBV7-9 and TRBJ2-7; 9 nucleotides line up with TRBD2. The CDR3 sequence is 15 residues long. Germline trimming cut 5 bases from V and 2 bases from J; bases unmatched to any gene: 7. Germline values: CDR1 SEHNR, CDR2 FQNEAQ (reference sequence). CDR3 sequence: CASSRPSGNTYEQYF. In DNA, the CDR3 is TGTGCCAGCAGCCGACCTAGCGGGAACACCTACGAGCAGTACTTC.

This clonotype was recorded a few times. This chain uses TRBV4-2 with TRBJ2-5; TRBD1 agrees at 10 bases. The J call may be wrong; the DNA end is better matched by TRBJ2-7. CDR3 length equals 14 residues. Germline-derived CDR1 and CDR2 are LGHNA and YNFKEQ. In DNA, the CDR3 is TGTGCCAGCAGCCCGGGACAGGGGATTAACGAGCAGTACTTC. Protein sequence: CASSPGQGINEQYF.

About this clonotype itself: Sequence at one end of the junction differs from germline and may be a read error. The CDR3 nucleotides are TGTGCCAGCAGACACGACCCTGAGGAGTTCTTC. As protein: CASRHDPEEFF. The chain joins TRBV5-6 to TRBJ2-1; D ambiguous. CDR3 length: 11 residues. Germline V gene sequence: CDR1 SGHDT, CDR2 YYEEEE.

This clonotype was picked up a small number of times. The chain recombines TRBV2 with TRBJ1-5, with TRBD1 as a possible D gene (5 bases). Germline-derived CDR1 and CDR2 are SNHLY and FYNNEI. V shed 7 bases and J shed 7 bases, with 14 bases lying between them. The CDR3 consists of 13 residues. In DNA form, the CDR3 reads TGTGCCAGCATCGGCAGATGGGACCAGCCCCAGCATTTT. It codes for CASIGRWDQPQHF.

The chain has TRBV3-1 and TRBJ2-2; D is unclear. This CDR3 is 15 amino acids long. Trimming removed 1 base from V and 1 base from J, with 7 bases in between. From germline, CDR1 is LGHDT and CDR2 YNNKEL (reference sequence). In nucleotides, the CDR3 is TGTGCCAGCAGCCAAGTTACTGAGAACACCGGGGAGCTGTTTTTT. It yields the protein CASSQVTENTGELFF.

This sequence joins TRBV4-1 and TRBJ2-7, with D unresolved. The V and J ends lost 4 bases and 5 bases respectively, with 15 bases between them. Looked up from germline, CDR1 is MGHRA and CDR2 is YSYEKL. CDR3 length: 14 residues. The CDR3 spells CASSLSRANNEQYF. The CDR3 region has the DNA TGCGCCAGCAGCCTATCCCGTGCAAATAACGAGCAGTACTTC.

The chain recombines TRBV4-1 with TRBJ2-5, with TRBD2 matching 9 bases. The J call may be faulty, since TRBJ2-7 better matches the DNA end. Germline values: CDR1 MGHRA, CDR2 YSYEKL. The CDR3 runs 15 residues. The CDR3 sequence is CASSQGREGSYEQYF. In DNA form, the CDR3 reads TGCGCCAGCAGCCAAGGGCGGGAGGGTTCCTACGAGCAGTACTTC.

This clonotype was seen more than once but under ten times. J is TRBJ2-2 and V is TRBV4-1; D is undetermined. The V gene's germline CDR1 is MGHRA and CDR2 YSYEKL. The CDR3 length is 15 residues. Trimming pared 1 base from V and 4 bases from J, leaving 10 bases between. The CDR3 DNA is TGCGCCAGCAGCCAAGTGTTGTCGAGCACCGGGGAGCTGTTTTTT. Its translation: CASSQVLSSTGELFF.

The sample holds a few counts of this clonotype. V gene TRBV27 combines with J gene TRBJ1-4; 9 bases line up with TRBD1. The CDR3 extends over 17 amino acids. V lost 0 bases, J lost 4 bases, and 6 bases stayed unmatched. Germline values: CDR1 MNHEY, CDR2 SMNVEV (reference sequence). This chain's CDR3 is CASSLSGTGFSNEKLFF. CDR3 nucleotides: TGTGCCAGCAGTTTATCGGGGACAGGGTTTAGTAATGAAAAACTGTTTTTT.

This clonotype was counted a few times. V is TRBV9 and J is TRBJ1-5, with D uncertain. Between the trimmed V and J ends, which lost 3 bases and 5 bases, there was a span of 12 bases. The CDR3 is 14 amino acids. CDR1 is SGDLS, CDR2 YYNGEE, per germline. Here the CDR3 reads CASSAPPVDQPQHF. For the CDR3, the DNA is TGTGCCAGCAGCGCGCCCCCAGTCGATCAGCCCCAGCATTTT.

Only a few counts were recorded for this clonotype. V usage is TRBV27 and J usage is TRBJ2-3, with 9 positions matching TRBD2. The CDR3 loop spans 18 amino acids. V lost 5 bases, J lost 1 base, and 13 bases stayed unmatched. CDR1 MNHEY and CDR2 SMNVEV come from the germline V gene (reference sequence). The CDR3 sequence: CASSPRRALAGRTDTQYF. CDR3 in DNA: TGTGCCAGCAGTCCCCGACGAGCACTAGCGGGCCGCACAGATACGCAGTATTTT.

For this clonotype: The germline gene is not matched at one end of the junction; a read error may be the cause. The chain combines TRBV12-3 or TRBV12-4 with TRBJ2-3; TRBD1 is a possible D gene (6 bases). This CDR3 is built from 15 residues. DNA for the CDR3: TGTGCCAGCAGTCCGCGGACAGACAGAGCAGATGCGCAGTATTTT. Protein product: CASSPRTDRADAQYF.

This clonotype was seen only a few times. The CDR3 protein is CAISSEGSIYGYTF. The CDR3 DNA follows: TGTGCCATCAGTAGTGAGGGGAGTATCTATGGCTACACCTTC. The chain combines TRBV10-3 with TRBJ1-2, with a weak D call TRBD1 (5 bases). The CDR3 covers 14 residues. Germline CDR1 ENHRY, CDR2 SYGVKD. V was shortened by 5 bases and J by 4 bases, with 14 bases between the two germline ends.

The chain couples TRBV11-2 to TRBJ2-5; tentatively, D is TRBD2 (6 bases). TRBJ2-1 matches the DNA end more closely, so the J call is doubtful. The CDR3 covers 16 residues. Germline-derived CDR1 and CDR2 are SGHAT and FQNNGV. The CDR3 here is CASSFRGDSPYNEQFF. CDR3 nucleotide sequence: TGTGCCAGCAGCTTCCGCGGGGACTCCCCCTACAATGAGCAGTTCTTC.

In its sample, this clonotype was seen many times. This chain links TRBV2 with TRBJ2-7, with 7 positions matching TRBD1. Germline lookup yields CDR1 SNHLY and CDR2 FYNNEI. This CDR3 is built from 11 residues. Trimming at V came to 6 bases and at J to 6 bases, leaving 2 bases not matched to a gene. CDR3 DNA: TGTGCCAGCAGCGCAGGGGGCGAGCAGTACTTC. Protein product: CASSAGGEQYF.

V usage is TRBV9 and J usage is TRBJ1-2, with D unclear. V was clipped by 3 bases and J by 4 bases, with 19 bases between them. The CDR3 loop spans 16 amino acids. Germline CDR1 SGDLS, CDR2 YYNGEE. CDR3 sequence (DNA): TGTGCCAGCAGCGCCCCGGGCAGGTCAACGGCCTATGGCTACACCTTC. This translates into CASSAPGRSTAYGYTF.